These 13 T cell receptor beta chains came from one sample sequenced in a study of T-cell reconstitution after alpha-beta-depleted transplantation in children listed by TCRdb under 2016. According to the study, the label for this sample's treatment or condition signals: allogeneic hematopoietic cell transplantation with graft depleted of TCRalphabeta T cells and CD19 B cells. Libraries came from PCR. Sequencer: Illumina HiSeq 2500. Molecular barcoding was employed in the preparation of TCR libraries, with unique molecular identifiers being used to normalize TCRbeta repertoire quantification. TCRdb took the public reads, trimmed them with fastp at Q25, ran MiXCR for clone calling and kept in-frame beta chains. All rows with the same CDR3 protein become a single entry with the most common DNA and genes. This sample holds more than 400,000 distinct CDR3 sequences; over 9.5% were observed only once. About 14% of the sample rests with the top ten.

This specimen was PBMCs, mostly from graft donor cells, taken 180 days after TCRalphabeta/CD19-depleted stem cell transplant. The receptors here all came from a female patient aged 2-10 years who had a stem cell transplant for aplastic anemia, so the T cells may come from the graft donor.

This clonotype was seen more than once but under ten times. CDR3 in amino acids: CASSARKKGRETQYF. CDR3 in DNA: TGTGCCAGCAGTGCCCGGAAGAAGGGACGGGAGACCCAGTACTTC. The rearrangement uses TRBV12-3 or TRBV12-4 and TRBJ2-5; D might be TRBD1 or TRBD2, each matching 5 bases. The CDR3 sequence is 15 residues long. Between the trimmed V and J ends, which lost 5 bases and 5 bases, there was a span of 18 bases.

This clonotype has at least ten counts. The chain has TRBV7-9 and TRBJ2-1, with 9 bases aligning to TRBD2. Germline CDR1 and CDR2: SEHNR and FQNEAQ (reference sequence). The CDR3 length is 15 residues. Trimming removed 5 bases from V and 6 bases from J; junction bases left unmatched: 8. Here the CDR3 reads CASSPPGLAPNEQFF. The CDR3 region has the DNA TGTGCCAGCAGCCCACCCGGACTAGCGCCCAATGAGCAGTTCTTC. The full variable domain, in which reference TRBV7-9 and TRBJ2-1 provide the parts outside the CDR3, is DTGVSQNPRHKITKRGQNVTFRCDPISEHNRLYWYRQTLGQGPEFLTYFQNEAQLEKSRLLSDRFSAERPKGSFSTLEIQRTEQGDSAMYLCASSPPGLAPNEQFFGPGTRLTVL.

This clonotype was detected only a few times. The chain couples TRBV4-3 to TRBJ2-5, with 10 nucleotides matching TRBD2. Germline values: CDR1 LGHNA, CDR2 YSLEER. The CDR3 loop spans 19 amino acids. V was clipped by 0 bases and J by 4 bases; unmatched bases: 14. The DNA for the CDR3 is TGCGCCAGCAGCCAAGATAGATTCCTTGTAGCGGGAGGTCGAGAGACCCAGTACTTC. It codes for CASSQDRFLVAGGRETQYF.

Many counts were recorded for this clonotype. The genes are TRBV12-3 or TRBV12-4 and TRBJ1-2; possibly TRBD1 for D (5 bases). Trimming took off 2 bases at V and 8 bases at J, with 18 bases between the two ends. There are 15 residues in the CDR3. The CDR3 loop reads CASSLLTDAGGGYTF. DNA of the CDR3: TGTGCCAGCAGTTTATTGACGGATGCGGGGGGAGGCTACACCTTC.

This clonotype was observed a few times. The rearrangement joins TRBV4-1 to TRBJ2-1; no definite D call. This CDR3 comprises 19 residues. In germline, CDR1 is MGHRA, CDR2 YSYEKL. V was pared by 0 bases and J by 3 bases, with 21 bases between. CDR3 DNA sequence: TGCGCCAGCAGCCAAGACCCTCCCGGGCAGCCATTAGGCTACAATGAGCAGTTCTTC. Its protein product is CASSQDPPGQPLGYNEQFF.

This clonotype has more than one count but fewer than ten. The V gene is TRBV20-1, the J gene TRBJ1-2; D may be TRBD1 (5 bases). The CDR3 is 13 amino acids. Deletions cut 0 bases from V and 4 bases from J, with 9 bases between. Germline loops: CDR1 DFQATT, CDR2 SNEGSKA (reference sequence). DNA for the CDR3: TGCAGTGCTAGAGATTGGGGGAGCTATGGCTACACCTTC. This translates into CSARDWGSYGYTF.

The V gene is TRBV5-4, the J gene TRBJ2-5; D is perhaps TRBD2 (6 bases). The germline V and J ends were trimmed by 3 bases and 5 bases, with 14 bases remaining between them. Germline V lookup: CDR1 SGHNT, CDR2 YYREEE (reference sequence). The CDR3 loop spans 14 amino acids. For the CDR3, the DNA is TGTGCCAGCAGCTCATCGGGGGTTACGGAGACCCAGTACTTC. Its translation: CASSSSGVTETQYF.

This clonotype was recorded many times. The V gene is TRBV5-1, the J gene TRBJ1-2; D not resolved. CDR3 length: 13 residues. CDR1 is SGHRS, CDR2 YFSETQ, per germline. The germline V and J ends were trimmed by 5 bases and 4 bases, with 12 bases remaining between them. The CDR3 DNA follows: TGCGCCAGCAGGCACTCAGCCGGCTATGGCTACACCTTC. This translates into CASRHSAGYGYTF.

V usage is TRBV6-2 or TRBV6-3 and J usage is TRBJ1-1; a possible D gene is TRBD1 (5 bases). Germline CDR1 reads MNHEY; CDR2 reads SVGEGT. The CDR3 contains 15 residues. Trimming stripped 6 bases from V and 0 bases from J, with 14 bases between. DNA of the CDR3: TGTGCCAGCAGCCACTCAAGGGGACTGAACACTGAAGCTTTCTTT. It encodes CASSHSRGLNTEAFF.

This clonotype has only a few counts. J is TRBJ1-5 and V is TRBV29-1, with D tentatively TRBD1 (6 bases). CDR1 and CDR2 (germline): SQVTM, ANQGSEA. V lost 5 bases to trimming and J lost 6 bases, with 11 bases between them. The CDR3 totals 12 residues. Written as DNA, the CDR3 is TGCAGCGTTTCACAGGGTCTTCAGCCCCAGCATTTT. The encoded protein is CSVSQGLQPQHF.

To note about this clonotype: Mismatch with germline at one junction end may stem from a read error. The rearrangement links TRBV24-1 to TRBJ2-1, with D tentatively TRBD1 or TRBD2 (5 bases each). This CDR3 spans 16 amino acids. Germline lookup yields CDR1 KGHDR and CDR2 SFDVKD. The CDR3 sequence: CATIDLGTLGYNEQFF. In DNA form, the CDR3 reads TGTGCCACCATTGATCTCGGGACCCTTGGGTACAATGAGCAGTTCTTC.

This clonotype was detected ten times or more. The J gene is TRBJ2-1, the V gene TRBV6-2 or TRBV6-3; 7 nucleotides match TRBD1. The CDR3 runs 12 residues. Per germline, CDR1 MNHEY and CDR2 SVGEGT. V was clipped by 6 bases and J by 7 bases; unmatched bases: 3. CDR3 nucleotide sequence: TGTGCCAGCAGCAAACAGGGGAATGAGCAGTTCTTC. Translating it yields CASSKQGNEQFF.

This clonotype showed up just a few times. V usage is TRBV7-2 and J usage is TRBJ1-2, with 11 positions matching TRBD1. Germline-derived CDR1 and CDR2 are SGHTA and FQGNSA. CDR3 length: 15 amino acids. V was pared by 4 bases and J by 7 bases, with 8 bases of the junction left unmatched. The CDR3 coding sequence is TGTGCCAGCAGCTCCCGGACAGGGGGCAATTTTGGCTACACCTTC. Amino acid sequence: CASSSRTGGNFGYTF.